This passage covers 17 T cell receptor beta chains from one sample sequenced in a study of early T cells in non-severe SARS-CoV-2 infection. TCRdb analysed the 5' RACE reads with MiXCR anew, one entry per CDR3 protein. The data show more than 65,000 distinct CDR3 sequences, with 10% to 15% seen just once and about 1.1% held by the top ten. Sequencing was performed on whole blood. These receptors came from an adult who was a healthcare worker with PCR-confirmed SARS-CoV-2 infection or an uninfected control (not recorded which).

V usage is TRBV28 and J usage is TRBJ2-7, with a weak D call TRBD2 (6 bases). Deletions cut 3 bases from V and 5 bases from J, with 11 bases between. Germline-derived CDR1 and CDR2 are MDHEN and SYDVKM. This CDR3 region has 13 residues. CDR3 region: CASSLEGLNEQYF. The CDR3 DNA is TGTGCCAGCAGTTTGGAGGGGTTAAACGAGCAGTACTTC.

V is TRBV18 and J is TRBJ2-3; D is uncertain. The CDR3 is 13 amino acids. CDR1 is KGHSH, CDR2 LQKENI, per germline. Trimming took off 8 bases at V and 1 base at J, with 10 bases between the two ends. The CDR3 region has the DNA TGTGCCAGCGAGGAAAGACGCACAGATACGCAGTATTTT. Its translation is CASEERRTDTQYF.

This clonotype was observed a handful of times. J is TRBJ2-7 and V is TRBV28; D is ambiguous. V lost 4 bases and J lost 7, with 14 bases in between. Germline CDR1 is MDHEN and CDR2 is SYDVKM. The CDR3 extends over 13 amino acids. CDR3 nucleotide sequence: TGTGCCAGCAGTTCCCATCCGGTGGGGGAGCAGTACTTC. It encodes CASSSHPVGEQYF.

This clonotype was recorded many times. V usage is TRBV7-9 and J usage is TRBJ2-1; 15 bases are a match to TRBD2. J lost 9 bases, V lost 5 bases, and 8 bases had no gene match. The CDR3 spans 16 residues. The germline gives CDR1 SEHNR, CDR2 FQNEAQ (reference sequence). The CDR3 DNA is TGTGCCAGCAGCACACGGACTAGCGGGAGGGACGCTGAGCAGTTCTTC. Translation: CASSTRTSGRDAEQFF.

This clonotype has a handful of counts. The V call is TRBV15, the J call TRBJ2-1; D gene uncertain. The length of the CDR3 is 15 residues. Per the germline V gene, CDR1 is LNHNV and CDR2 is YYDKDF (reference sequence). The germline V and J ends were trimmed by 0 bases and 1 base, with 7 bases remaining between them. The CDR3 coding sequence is TGTGCCACCAGCAGAGATTGGCAGTCCTACAATGAGCAGTTCTTC. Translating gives CATSRDWQSYNEQFF.

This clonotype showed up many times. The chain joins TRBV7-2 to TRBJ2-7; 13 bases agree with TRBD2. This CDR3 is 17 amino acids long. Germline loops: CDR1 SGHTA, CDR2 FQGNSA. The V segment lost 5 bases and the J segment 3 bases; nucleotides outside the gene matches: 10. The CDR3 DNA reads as TGTGCCAGCAGCATTCTAGGACTAGCGGGGGACCTCTACGAGCAGTACTTC. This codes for CASSILGLAGDLYEQYF.

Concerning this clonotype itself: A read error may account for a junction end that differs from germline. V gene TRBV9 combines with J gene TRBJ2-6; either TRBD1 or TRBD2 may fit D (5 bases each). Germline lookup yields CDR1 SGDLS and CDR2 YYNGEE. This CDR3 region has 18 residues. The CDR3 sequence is CASSPKEGSYAGASVLTF. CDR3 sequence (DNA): TGTGCCAGCAGCCCAAAAGAGGGTTCCTATGCTGGGGCCAGCGTCCTGACTTTC. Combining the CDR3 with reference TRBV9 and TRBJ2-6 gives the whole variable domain DSGVTQTPKHLITATGQRVTLRCSPRSGDLSVYWYQQSLDQGLQFLIQYYNGEERAKGNILERFSAQQFPDLHSELNLSSLELGDSALYFCASSPKEGSYAGASVLTFGAGSRLTVL.

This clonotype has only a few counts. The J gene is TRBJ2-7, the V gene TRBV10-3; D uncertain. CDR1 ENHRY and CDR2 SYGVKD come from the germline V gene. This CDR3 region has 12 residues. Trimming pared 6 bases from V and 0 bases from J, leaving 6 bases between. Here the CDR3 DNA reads TGTGCCATCAGGAACTTCTCCTACGAGCAGTACTTC. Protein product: CAIRNFSYEQYF.

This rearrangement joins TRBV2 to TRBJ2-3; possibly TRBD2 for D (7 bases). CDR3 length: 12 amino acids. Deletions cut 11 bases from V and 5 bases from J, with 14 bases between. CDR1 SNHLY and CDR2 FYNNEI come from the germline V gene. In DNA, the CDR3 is TGTGCCGGCCGGGGGGCGGAAGATACGCAGTATTTT. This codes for CAGRGAEDTQYF.

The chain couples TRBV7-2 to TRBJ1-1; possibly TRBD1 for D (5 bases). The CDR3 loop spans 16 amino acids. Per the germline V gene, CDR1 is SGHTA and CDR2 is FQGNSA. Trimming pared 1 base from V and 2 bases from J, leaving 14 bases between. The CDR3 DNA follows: TGTGCCAGCAGCTTAGTACTGGGGGTAAGAAACACTGAAGCTTTCTTT. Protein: CASSLVLGVRNTEAFF.

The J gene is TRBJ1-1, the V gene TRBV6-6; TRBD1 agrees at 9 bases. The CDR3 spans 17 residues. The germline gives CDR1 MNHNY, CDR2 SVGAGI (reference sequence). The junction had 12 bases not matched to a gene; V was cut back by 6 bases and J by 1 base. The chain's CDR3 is CASSPSDRGGENTEAFF. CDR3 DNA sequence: TGTGCCAGCAGCCCATCGGACAGGGGCGGGGAGAACACTGAAGCTTTCTTT.

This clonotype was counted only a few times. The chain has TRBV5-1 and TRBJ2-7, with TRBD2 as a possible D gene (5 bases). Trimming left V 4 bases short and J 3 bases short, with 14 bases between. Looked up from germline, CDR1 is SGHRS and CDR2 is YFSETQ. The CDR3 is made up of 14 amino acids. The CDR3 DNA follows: TGCGCCAGCAGCCCTGGACTGATGTACTACGAGCAGTACTTC. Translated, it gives CASSPGLMYYEQYF.

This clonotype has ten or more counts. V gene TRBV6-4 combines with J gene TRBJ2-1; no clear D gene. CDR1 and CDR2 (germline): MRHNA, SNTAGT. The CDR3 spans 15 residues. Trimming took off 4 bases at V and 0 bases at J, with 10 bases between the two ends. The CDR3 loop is CASSVVSSSYNEQFF. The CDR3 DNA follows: TGTGCCAGCAGTGTGGTCTCAAGCTCCTACAATGAGCAGTTCTTC.

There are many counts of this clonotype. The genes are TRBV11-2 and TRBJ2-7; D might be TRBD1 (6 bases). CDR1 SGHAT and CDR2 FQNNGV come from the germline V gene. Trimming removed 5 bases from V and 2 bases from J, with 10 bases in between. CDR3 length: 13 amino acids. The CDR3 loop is CASSPDSAYEQYF. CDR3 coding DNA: TGTGCCAGCAGCCCGGACAGTGCCTACGAGCAGTACTTC.

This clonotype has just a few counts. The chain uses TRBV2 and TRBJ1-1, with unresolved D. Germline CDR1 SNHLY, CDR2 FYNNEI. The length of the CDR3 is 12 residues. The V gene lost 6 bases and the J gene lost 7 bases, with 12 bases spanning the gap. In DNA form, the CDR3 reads TGTGCCAGCAGCCCCGGACGGATTGAAGCTTTCTTT. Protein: CASSPGRIEAFF. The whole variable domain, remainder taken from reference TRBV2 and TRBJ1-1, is EPEVTQTPSHQVTQMGQEVILRCVPISNHLYFYWYRQILGQKVEFLVSFYNNEISEKSEIFDDQFSVERPDGSNFTLKIRSTKLEDSAMYFCASSPGRIEAFFGQGTRLTVV.

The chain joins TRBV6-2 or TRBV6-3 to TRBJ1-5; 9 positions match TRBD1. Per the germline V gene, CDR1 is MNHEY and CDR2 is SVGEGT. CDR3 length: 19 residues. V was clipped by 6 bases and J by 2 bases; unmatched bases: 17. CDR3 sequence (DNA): TGTGCCAGCAGATACAAACCGGGACAGGGTATCGTTGGCAATCAGCCCCAGCATTTT. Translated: CASRYKPGQGIVGNQPQHF.

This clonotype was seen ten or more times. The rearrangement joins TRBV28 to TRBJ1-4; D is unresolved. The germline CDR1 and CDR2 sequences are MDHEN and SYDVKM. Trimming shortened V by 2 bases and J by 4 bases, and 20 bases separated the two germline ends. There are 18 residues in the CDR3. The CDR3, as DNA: TGTGCCAGCAGTTTAAGCTCTACTGCCGTAGTTGATAATGAAAAACTGTTTTTT. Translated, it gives CASSLSSTAVVDNEKLFF.